The source of this TCR beta chain is a study of blood T cell repertoires in COVID-19. At the level of the study: COVID-19 samples, acute and convalescent, were from the United States, Italy and Spain. T cells, B-cell-depleted T cells, or PBMCs supplied cDNA or gDNA.

The authors' processing: Reference gene primer amplification gave estimated nucleated cell counts. TCRdb's copy holds only in-frame clones and misses some; the assay was immunoSEQ multiplex PCR. V, J and clone size are those of that table, while D and trimming were read from the DNA. The repertoire consists of under 170,000 clones, with approximately 84% occurring once and the leading ten covering over 2%. This clone showed up just once. Germline CDR1 and CDR2: MNHEY and SVGAGI. The CDR3 covers 15 residues. V dropped 4 bases and J dropped 1; count of bases not matched to a gene: 5. The sample taken for sequencing was peripheral blood. The V gene is TRBV6-5, the J gene TRBJ2-7, with 9 bases fitting TRBD1. The sequence was obtained from a man in his sixties or seventies with acute or convalescent COVID-19. CDR3 loop: CASSSRGTGSYEQYF. The DNA of the CDR3 is TGTGCCAGCAGTTCCCGGGGGACAGGGTCCTACGAGCAGTACTTC.